This TCR beta chain was identified in a study of blood T cells in healthy people across ages. CDR3 length: 13 residues. The V gene lost 8 bases and the J gene lost 4 bases, with 12 bases spanning the gap. Germline V gives CDR1 MDHEN, CDR2 SYDVKM. A second PCR, run for roughly 7 to 11 cycles, used a sample-barcoded 5' primer plus a J-beta primer mix. The template-switch adaptor, which had 12 random nucleotides, put a tag on each cDNA molecule. TCRdb used MiXCR to reprocess the 5' RACE reads, holding one entry per CDR3 protein. The sample lists fewer than 700,000 distinct CDR3 sequences, roughly 48% occurring once. All donors came from Russia, were Caucasian and healthy, and spanned ages roughly 6 to 95. The authors drew ten milliliters of peripheral blood from each donor. Study-wide findings and caveats: Relative to aged donors, long-lived donors carried more naive CD4+ cells and displayed higher diversity.

A remark on this clonotype: The antigen is unknown.

Sequenced material: blood. The chain uses TRBV28 and TRBJ2-1; weak D call: TRBD1 (5 bases). This receptor was obtained from a man older than 75 in good health. The CDR3 DNA reads TGTGCCAGCGCCGTTGACAGATACAATGAGCAGTTCTTC. It encodes CASAVDRYNEQFF.